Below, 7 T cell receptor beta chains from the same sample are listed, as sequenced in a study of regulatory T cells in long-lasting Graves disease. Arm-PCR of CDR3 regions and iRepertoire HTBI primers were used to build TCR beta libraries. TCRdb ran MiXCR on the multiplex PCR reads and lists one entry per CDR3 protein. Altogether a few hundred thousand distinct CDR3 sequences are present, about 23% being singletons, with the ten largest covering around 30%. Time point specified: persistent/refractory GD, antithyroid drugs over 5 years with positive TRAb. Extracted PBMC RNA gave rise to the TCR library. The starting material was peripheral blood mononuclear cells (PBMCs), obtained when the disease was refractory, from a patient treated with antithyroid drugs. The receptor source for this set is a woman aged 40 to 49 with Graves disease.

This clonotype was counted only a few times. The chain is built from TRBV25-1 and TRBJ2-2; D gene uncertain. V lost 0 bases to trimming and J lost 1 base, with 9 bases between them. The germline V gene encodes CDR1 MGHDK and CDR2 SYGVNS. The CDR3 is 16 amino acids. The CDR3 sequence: CASSEYRVKNTGELFF. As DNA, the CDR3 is TGTGCCAGCAGTGAATATCGGGTCAAGAACACCGGGGAGCTGTTTTTT.

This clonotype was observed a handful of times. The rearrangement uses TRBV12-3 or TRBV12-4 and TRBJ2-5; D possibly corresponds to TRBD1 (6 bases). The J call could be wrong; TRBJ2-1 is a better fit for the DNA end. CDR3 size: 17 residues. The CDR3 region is CASSNKWGRPDDNEQFF. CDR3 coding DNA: TGTGCCAGCAGCAACAAGTGGGGGCGCCCCGACGACAATGAGCAGTTCTTC.

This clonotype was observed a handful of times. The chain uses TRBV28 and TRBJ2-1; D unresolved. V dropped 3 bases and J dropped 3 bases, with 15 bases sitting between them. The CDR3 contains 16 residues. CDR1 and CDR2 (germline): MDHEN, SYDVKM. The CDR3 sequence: CASSFLSAAHYNEQFF. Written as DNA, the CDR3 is TGTGCCAGCAGTTTTTTGAGTGCGGCACACTACAATGAGCAGTTCTTC. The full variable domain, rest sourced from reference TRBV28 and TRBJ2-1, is DVKVTQSSRYLVKRTGEKVFLECVQDMDHENMFWYRQDPGLGLRLIYFSYDVKMKEKGDIPEGYSVSREKKERFSLILESASTNQTSMYLCASSFLSAAHYNEQFFGPGTRLTVL.

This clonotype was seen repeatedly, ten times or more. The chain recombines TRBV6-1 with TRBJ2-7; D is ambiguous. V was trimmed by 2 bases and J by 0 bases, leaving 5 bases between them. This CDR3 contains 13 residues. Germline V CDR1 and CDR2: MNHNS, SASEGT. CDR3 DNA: TGTGCCAGCAGTGAATTTACCTCCTACGAGCAGTACTTC. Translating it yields CASSEFTSYEQYF.

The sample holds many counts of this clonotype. In DNA, the CDR3 is TGTGCCAGCAGTCCATTACGAGGGAACACTGAAGCTTTCTTT. Protein product: CASSPLRGNTEAFF. This chain uses TRBV7-9 with TRBJ1-1; D gene unclear. This CDR3 is 14 amino acids long. The ends were cut back, 6 bases at V and 1 base at J, with 12 bases in the middle. Per germline, CDR1 SEHNR and CDR2 FQNEAQ (reference sequence).

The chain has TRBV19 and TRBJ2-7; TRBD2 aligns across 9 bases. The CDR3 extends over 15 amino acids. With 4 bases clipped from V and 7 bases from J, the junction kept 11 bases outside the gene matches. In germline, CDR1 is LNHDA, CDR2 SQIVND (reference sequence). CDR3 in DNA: TGTGCCAGTAGTAGCACTAGCGGGCCTTCCTGGGAGCAGTACTTC. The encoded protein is CASSSTSGPSWEQYF. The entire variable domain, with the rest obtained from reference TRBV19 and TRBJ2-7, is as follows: DGGITQSPKYLFRKEGQNVTLSCEQNLNHDAMYWYRQDPGQGLRLIYYSQIVNDFQKGDIAEGYSVSREKKESFPLTVTSAQKNPTAFYLCASSSTSGPSWEQYFGPGTRLTVT.

The CDR3 loop reads CASLEQETYEQYF. CDR3 coding DNA: TGTGCCAGCCTCGAACAGGAAACCTACGAGCAGTACTTC. V usage is TRBV18 and J usage is TRBJ2-7, with TRBD1 as a possible D gene (5 bases). V was pared by 8 bases and J by 2 bases, with 13 bases between. CDR3 length: 13 residues. Per the germline V gene, CDR1 is KGHSH and CDR2 is LQKENI. Drawing the rest from reference TRBV18 and TRBJ2-7, the complete variable domain is NAGVMQNPRHLVRRRGQEARLRCSPMKGHSHVYWYRQLPEEGLKFMVYLQKENIIDESGMPKERFSAEFPKEGPSILRIQQVVRGDSAAYFCASLEQETYEQYFGPGTRLTVT.